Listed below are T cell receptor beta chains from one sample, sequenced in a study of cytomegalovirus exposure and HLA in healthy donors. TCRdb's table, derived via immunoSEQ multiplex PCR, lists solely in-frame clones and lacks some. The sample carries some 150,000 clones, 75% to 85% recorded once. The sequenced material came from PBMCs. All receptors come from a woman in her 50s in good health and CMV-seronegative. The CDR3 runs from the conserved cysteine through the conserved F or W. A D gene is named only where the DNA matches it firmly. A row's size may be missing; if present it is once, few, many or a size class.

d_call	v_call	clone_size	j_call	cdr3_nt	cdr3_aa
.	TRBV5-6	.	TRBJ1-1	TGTGCCAGCAGCTTGGGGGGCGCCGGCACTGAAGCTTTCTTT	CASSLGGAGTEAFF
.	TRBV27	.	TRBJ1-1	TGTGCCAGCAGTTTAAACAGATTCACTGAAGCTTTCTTT	CASSLNRFTEAFF
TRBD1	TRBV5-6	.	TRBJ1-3	TGTGCCAGCAGCCGGATCCCTTCGACAGGGGATAACACCATATATTTT	CASSRIPSTGDNTIYF
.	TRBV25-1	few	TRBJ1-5	TGTGCCAGCAGTGAAAGGGGTAGCAATCAGCCCCAGCATTTT	CASSERGSNQPQHF
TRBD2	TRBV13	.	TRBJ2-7	TGTGCCAGCAGCTTTGACGGGGGGTACGAGCAGTACTTC	CASSFDGGYEQYF
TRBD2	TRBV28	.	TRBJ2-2	TGTGCCACCTACCGGGGGGGCCCCACCGGGGAGCTGTTTTTT	CATYRGGPTGELFF
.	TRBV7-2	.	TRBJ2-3	TGTGCCAGCACCAAAGGGGCTAACTACGGGGATACGCAGTATTTT	CASTKGANYGDTQYF
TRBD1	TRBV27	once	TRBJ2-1	TGTGCCAGCAGTTTATCCGCAGGGGGCAATTATTACAATGAGCAGTTCTTC	CASSLSAGGNYYNEQFF
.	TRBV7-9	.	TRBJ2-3	TGTGCCAGCAGCTTAGTTGAGTTGGATACGCAGTATTTT	CASSLVELDTQYF
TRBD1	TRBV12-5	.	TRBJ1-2	TGTGCTAGCCAGGGGGCGCGGAAGGGCTACACCTTC	CASQGARKGYTF
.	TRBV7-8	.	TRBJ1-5	TGTGCCAGCAGCTTACATCGGGGTATCTCCAATCAGCCCCAGCATTTT	CASSLHRGISNQPQHF
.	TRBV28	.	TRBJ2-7	TGTGCCAGCAGTTTGGGAGGTTCGGGCTCCTACGAGCAGTACTTC	CASSLGGSGSYEQYF
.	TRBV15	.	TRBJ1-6	TGTGCCACCAGCAGAGACCGACACATCAATTCACCCCTCCACTTT	CATSRDRHINSPLHF
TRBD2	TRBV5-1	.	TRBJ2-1	TGCGCCAGCAGCTTGGTAGCGGGTTCCTACAATGAGCAGTTCTTC	CASSLVAGSYNEQFF
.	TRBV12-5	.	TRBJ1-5	TGTGCTAGTGGTCCGGGAGGTGGGAGCAATCAGCCCCAGCATTTT	CASGPGGGSNQPQHF
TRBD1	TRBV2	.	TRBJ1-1	TGTGCCAGCAGGGCCCGGCGACAGGGGGGGACTGAAGCTTTCTTT	CASRARRQGGTEAFF
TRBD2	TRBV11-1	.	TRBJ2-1	TGTGCCAGCAGCCGAAACGGACTAGCGGGGGGTAGCTCCTACAATGAGCAGTTCTTC	CASSRNGLAGGSSYNEQFF
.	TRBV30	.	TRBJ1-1	TGTGCCTGGGACAGGAACACTGAAGCTTTCTTT	CAWDRNTEAFF
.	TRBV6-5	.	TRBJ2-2	TGTGCCAGCAGTTACTCTTCAGGGGACACCGGGGAGCTGTTTTTT	CASSYSSGDTGELFF
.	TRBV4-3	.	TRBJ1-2	TGCGCCAGCAGCCAAGAAAGGGCAGGGTATGGCTACACCTTC	CASSQERAGYGYTF
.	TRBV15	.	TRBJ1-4	TGTGCCACCAGCAACCCTTCCGGAGGGGAAAAACTGTTTTTT	CATSNPSGGEKLFF
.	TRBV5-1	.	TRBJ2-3	TGCGCCAGCAGCCCCGAAGCGGTCGGCACAGATACGCAGTATTTT	CASSPEAVGTDTQYF
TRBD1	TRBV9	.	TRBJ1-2	TGTGCCAGCAGCGTAGGGACAGGGGAAACGAACTATGGCTACACCTTC	CASSVGTGETNYGYTF
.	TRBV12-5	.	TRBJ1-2	TGTGCTAGTGGTCCCCCGGGCAGGACTGGTGTTGGCTACACCTTC	CASGPPGRTGVGYTF
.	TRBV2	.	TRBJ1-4	TGTGCCAGCAGTGCCGGGGGTGCAACTAATGAAAAACTGTTTTTT	CASSAGGATNEKLFF
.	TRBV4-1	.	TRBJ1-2	TGCGCCAGCAGCCAAGAGGCCGGGTCGGATGGCTACACCTTC	CASSQEAGSDGYTF
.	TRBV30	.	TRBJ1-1	TGTGCCTGGATGTTAGGGAGTGGGGTGAACACTGAAGCTTTCTTT	CAWMLGSGVNTEAFF
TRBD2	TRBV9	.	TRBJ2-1	TGTGCCAGCAGCGCGGGACTAGCGGGGGGGCAGGAGCAGTTCTTC	CASSAGLAGGQEQFF
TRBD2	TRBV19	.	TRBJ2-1	TGTGCCAGTAGCCCGGGACTAGCGGGGGCCGAGTTCTTC	CASSPGLAGAEFF
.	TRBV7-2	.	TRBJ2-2	TGTGCCAGCAGCCCCCAGCCCGGGGTAGTGAACGGGGAGCTGTTTTTT	CASSPQPGVVNGELFF
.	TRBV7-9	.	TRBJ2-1	TGTGCCAGCAGCTTAGGCGGGGAGTACAATGAGCAGTTCTTC	CASSLGGEYNEQFF
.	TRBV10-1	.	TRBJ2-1	TGCGCCAGCAGCTTCAGCGGAAGGGACAATGAGCAGTTCTTC	CASSFSGRDNEQFF
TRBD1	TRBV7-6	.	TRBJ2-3	TGTGCCAGCAGCCCGTGGACAGGCCCATCCTTGACAGATACGCAGTATTTT	CASSPWTGPSLTDTQYF
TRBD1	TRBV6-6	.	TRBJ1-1	TGTGCCTCGGGCAGGGGGCGAAACACTGAAGCTTTCTTT	CASGRGRNTEAFF
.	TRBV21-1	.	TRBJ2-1	TGTGCCAGCATCGGTAGGGGGCTCGCACCGAGCTTCTCCTACAATGAGCAGTTCTTC	CASIGRGLAPSFSYNEQFF
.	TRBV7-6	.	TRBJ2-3	TGTGCCAGCAGCTCGGAAATACTAACGGGAGCTGCAGATACGCAGTATTTT	CASSSEILTGAADTQYF
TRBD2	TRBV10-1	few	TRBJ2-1	TGCGCCAGCAGTGTCGGGGGGAGCTCCTACAATGAGCAGTTCTTC	CASSVGGSSYNEQFF
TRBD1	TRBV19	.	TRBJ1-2	TGTGCCAGTAGTATTAGAGGACAGGGACCTGGTGGCTACACCTTC	CASSIRGQGPGGYTF
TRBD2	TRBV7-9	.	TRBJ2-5	TGTGCCAGCAGCCAAAGGACTAGCAGACTCCTGGGGACCCAGTACTTC	CASSQRTSRLLGTQYF
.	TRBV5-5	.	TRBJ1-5	TGTGCCAGCAGCCCAGGACAGCCGTTGGGGCCCCAGCATTTT	CASSPGQPLGPQHF
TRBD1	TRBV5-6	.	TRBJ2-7	TGTGCCAGCAGCTTAGTCGACAGGGATGGTGAGCAGTACTTC	CASSLVDRDGEQYF
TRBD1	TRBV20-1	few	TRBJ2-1	TGCAGCGCAGGGGGTGACGAGCAGTTCTTC	CSAGGDEQFF